This T cell receptor (beta chain) was sequenced during a study of blood T cells in healthy people across ages. Study results and caveats: Naive T cell percentage showed a strong correlation with TCR beta diversity.

As regards this clonotype: Its cognate antigen is unknown.

Primed by a sample-barcoded 5' primer and a J-beta primer mix, a second PCR proceeded for about 7 to 11 cycles. In TCRdb, the 5' RACE reads were re-called with MiXCR into one record per CDR3 protein. The table lists over 450,000 distinct CDR3 sequences, 24% of them singletons, with just over 8.5% in the top ten. The V and J ends lost 4 bases and 0 bases respectively, with 12 bases between them. The germline V gene encodes CDR1 MNHEY and CDR2 SVGAGI. The CDR3 spans 15 residues. Every sample had a minimum of 6.5 million PBMCs isolated. Every sample gave at least 6 micrograms of total RNA when it was extracted. This sample was shared with a second study, whose subject was T cells of mothers and their children.

The V gene is TRBV6-5, the J gene TRBJ2-5; TRBD2 might be the D (6 bases). Specimen: blood. This TCR derives from a boy aged 10-17 years in good health. CDR3 sequence: CASSFSGGNQETQYF. CDR3 nucleotide sequence: TGTGCCAGCAGTTTTTCTGGGGGGAACCAAGAGACCCAGTACTTC.